This T cell receptor (beta chain) was obtained from a study of control samples from healthy donors and cancer patients. V lost 2 bases, J lost 4 bases, and 7 bases lay in between. This CDR3 is built from 13 residues. The germline gives CDR1 MRHNA, CDR2 SNTAGT. The table came from immunoSEQ multiplex PCR; TCRdb's copy has only in-frame clones and leaves some out. The data contain about 120,000 clones, about 92% of them singletons. In this sample, this clone turned up once. The V gene is TRBV6-4, the J gene TRBJ2-3; weak D call: TRBD2 (5 bases). This clonotype was sampled from an older man with head and neck cancer. The sequenced sample was PBMCs. CDR3 DNA sequence: TGTGCCAGCAGTGACGGGCGGGCAGATACGCAGTATTTT. It specifies CASSDGRADTQYF.